This entry is about one T cell receptor beta chain. Its target is not known. The CDR3 loop spans 16 amino acids. V was clipped by 3 bases and J by 7 bases, with 19 bases between them. Unique molecular identifiers were affixed to single, distinct cDNA molecules. TCRdb passed the 5' RACE reads through MiXCR, listing each CDR3 protein once. This table has around 82,000 distinct CDR3 sequences, 10% to 15% appearing once. The data were obtained in a study of early T cells in non-severe SARS-CoV-2 infection. Study information: Unpaired chains resulted from sequencing bulk RNA of unsorted whole blood. General study results and limits: Anti-spike CD8 responses were favored in VDJdb matching, and private and CD4 specificities were missed.

The chain recombines TRBV12-3 or TRBV12-4 with TRBJ1-5; no reliable D call. The receptor was derived from an adult who was a healthcare worker with PCR-confirmed SARS-CoV-2 infection or an uninfected control (not recorded which). Sequenced material: whole blood. CDR3 region: CASSFEGSHLRQPQHF. As DNA, the CDR3 is TGTGCCAGCAGTTTCGAGGGATCTCATTTGAGGCAGCCCCAGCATTTT.